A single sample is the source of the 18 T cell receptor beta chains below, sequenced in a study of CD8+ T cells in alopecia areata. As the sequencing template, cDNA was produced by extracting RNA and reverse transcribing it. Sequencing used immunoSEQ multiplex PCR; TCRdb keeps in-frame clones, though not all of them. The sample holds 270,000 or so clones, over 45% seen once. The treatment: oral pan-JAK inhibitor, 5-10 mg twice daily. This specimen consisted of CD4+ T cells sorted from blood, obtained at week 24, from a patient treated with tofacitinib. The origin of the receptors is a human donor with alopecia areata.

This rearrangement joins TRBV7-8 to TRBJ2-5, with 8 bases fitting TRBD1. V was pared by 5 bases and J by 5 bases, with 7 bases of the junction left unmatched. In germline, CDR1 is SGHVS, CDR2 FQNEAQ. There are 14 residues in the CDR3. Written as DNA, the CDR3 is TGTGCCAGCAGCCCCAGGGGGCAGAGGGAGACCCAGTACTTC. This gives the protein CASSPRGQRETQYF.

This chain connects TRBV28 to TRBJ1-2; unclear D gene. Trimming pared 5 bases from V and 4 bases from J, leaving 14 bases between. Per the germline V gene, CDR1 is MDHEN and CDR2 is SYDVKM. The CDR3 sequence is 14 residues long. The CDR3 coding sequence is TGTGCCAGCAGTGCCACGGGCAGATCCTATGGCTACACCTTC. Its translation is CASSATGRSYGYTF.

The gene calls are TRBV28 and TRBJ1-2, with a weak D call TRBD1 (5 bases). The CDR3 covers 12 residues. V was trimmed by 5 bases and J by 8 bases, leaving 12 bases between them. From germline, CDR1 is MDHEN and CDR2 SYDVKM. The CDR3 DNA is TGTGCCAGCAGTGTCTGGGGGAGAGGCTACACCTTC. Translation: CASSVWGRGYTF.

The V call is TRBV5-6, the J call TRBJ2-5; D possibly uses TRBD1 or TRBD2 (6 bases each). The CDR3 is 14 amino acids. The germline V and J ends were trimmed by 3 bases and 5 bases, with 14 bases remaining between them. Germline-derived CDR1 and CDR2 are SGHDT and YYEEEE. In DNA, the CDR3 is TGTGCCAGCAGCTCGGAGGGGGGAGTGGAGACCCAGTACTTC. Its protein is CASSSEGGVETQYF.

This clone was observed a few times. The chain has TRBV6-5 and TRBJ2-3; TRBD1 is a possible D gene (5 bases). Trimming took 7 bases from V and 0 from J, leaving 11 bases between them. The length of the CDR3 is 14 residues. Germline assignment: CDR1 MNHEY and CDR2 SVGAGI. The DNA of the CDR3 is TGTGCCAGCACCTTGGGGCAGAGCACAGATACGCAGTATTTT. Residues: CASTLGQSTDTQYF.

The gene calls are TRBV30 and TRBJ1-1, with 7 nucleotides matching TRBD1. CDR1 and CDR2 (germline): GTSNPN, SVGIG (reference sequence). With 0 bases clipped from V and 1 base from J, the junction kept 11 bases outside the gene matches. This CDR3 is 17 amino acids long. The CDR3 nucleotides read TGTGCCTGGAGTGTTGGGTGGGCCGGGACAGCGAACACTGAAGCTTTCTTT. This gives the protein CAWSVGWAGTANTEAFF.

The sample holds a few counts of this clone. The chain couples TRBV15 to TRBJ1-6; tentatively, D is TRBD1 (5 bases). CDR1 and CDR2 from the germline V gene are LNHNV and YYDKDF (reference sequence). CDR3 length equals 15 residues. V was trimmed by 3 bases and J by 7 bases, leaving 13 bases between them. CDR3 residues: CATSSRDGGNSPLHF. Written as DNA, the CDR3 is TGTGCCACCAGCAGCAGGGATGGTGGCAATTCACCCCTCCACTTT. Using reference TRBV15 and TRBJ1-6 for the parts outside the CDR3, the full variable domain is DAMVIQNPRYQVTQFGKPVTLSCSQTLNHNVMYWYQQKSSQAPKLLFHYYDKDFNNEADTPDNFQSRRPNTSFCFLDIRSPGLGDTAMYLCATSSRDGGNSPLHFGNGTRLTVT.

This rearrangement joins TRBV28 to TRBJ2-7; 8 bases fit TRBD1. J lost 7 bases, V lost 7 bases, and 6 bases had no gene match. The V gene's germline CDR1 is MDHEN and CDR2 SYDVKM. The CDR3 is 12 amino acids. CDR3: CASTRTGREQYF. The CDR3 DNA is TGTGCCAGCACACGGACAGGGCGGGAGCAGTACTTC.

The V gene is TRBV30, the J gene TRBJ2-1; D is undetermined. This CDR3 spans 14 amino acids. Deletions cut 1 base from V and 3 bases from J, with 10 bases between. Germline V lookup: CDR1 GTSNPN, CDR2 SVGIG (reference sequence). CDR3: CAWSGGNGYNEQFF. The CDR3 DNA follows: TGTGCCTGGAGTGGGGGAAACGGCTACAATGAGCAGTTCTTC.

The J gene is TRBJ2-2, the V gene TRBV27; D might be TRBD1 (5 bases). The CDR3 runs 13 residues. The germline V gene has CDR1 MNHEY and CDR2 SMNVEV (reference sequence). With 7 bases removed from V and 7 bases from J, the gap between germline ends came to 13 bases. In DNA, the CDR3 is TGTGCCAGCACCCTTTGGGGCGGCGGGGAGCTGTTTTTT. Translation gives CASTLWGGGELFF.

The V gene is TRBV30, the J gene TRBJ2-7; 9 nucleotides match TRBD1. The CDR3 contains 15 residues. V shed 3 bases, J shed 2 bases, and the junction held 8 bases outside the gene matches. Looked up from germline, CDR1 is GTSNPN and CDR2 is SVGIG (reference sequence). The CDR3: CAWSEVGQGTYEQYF. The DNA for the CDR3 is TGTGCCTGGAGCGAGGTAGGACAGGGGACCTACGAGCAGTACTTC.

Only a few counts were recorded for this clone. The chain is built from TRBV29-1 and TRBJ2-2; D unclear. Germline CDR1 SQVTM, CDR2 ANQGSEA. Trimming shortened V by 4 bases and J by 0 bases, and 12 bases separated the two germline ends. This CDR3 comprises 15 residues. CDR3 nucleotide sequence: TGCAGCGTTGTTTTTCGTACTGCGAACACCGGGGAGCTGTTTTTT. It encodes CSVVFRTANTGELFF.

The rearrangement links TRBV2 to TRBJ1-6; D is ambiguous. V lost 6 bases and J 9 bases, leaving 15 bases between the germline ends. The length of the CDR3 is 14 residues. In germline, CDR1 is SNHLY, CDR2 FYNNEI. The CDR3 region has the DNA TGTGCCAGCAGCGAGAGGGCCGGAGGTTCACCCCTCCACTTT. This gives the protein CASSERAGGSPLHF.

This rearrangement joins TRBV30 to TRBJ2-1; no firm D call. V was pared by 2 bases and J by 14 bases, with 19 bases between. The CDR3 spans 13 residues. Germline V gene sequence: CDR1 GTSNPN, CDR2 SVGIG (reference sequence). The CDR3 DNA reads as TGTGCCTGGAGTACCCGTTCCAAGGGAATCGAGTTCTTC. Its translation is CAWSTRSKGIEFF.

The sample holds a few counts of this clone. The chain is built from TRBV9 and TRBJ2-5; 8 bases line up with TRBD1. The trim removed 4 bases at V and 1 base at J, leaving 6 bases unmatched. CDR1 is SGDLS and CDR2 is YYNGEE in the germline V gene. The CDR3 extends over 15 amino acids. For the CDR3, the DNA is TGTGCCAGCAGCTTTACCGGACAGGGCCAAGAGACCCAGTACTTC. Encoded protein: CASSFTGQGQETQYF.

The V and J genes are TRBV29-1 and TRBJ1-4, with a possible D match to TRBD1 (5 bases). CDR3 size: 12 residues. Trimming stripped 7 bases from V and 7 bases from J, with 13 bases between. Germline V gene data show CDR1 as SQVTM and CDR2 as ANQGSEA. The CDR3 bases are TGCAGCGGGGGGGATACTGGTGAAAAACTGTTTTTT. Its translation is CSGGDTGEKLFF.

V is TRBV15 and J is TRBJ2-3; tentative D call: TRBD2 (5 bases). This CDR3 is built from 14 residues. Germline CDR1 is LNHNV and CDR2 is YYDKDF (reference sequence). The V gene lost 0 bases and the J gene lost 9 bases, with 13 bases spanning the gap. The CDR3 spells CATSREVRGDTQYF. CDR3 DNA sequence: TGTGCCACCAGCAGAGAAGTTCGGGGAGACACGCAGTATTTT.

CDR3 region: CASSLNRATDTQYF. The CDR3 DNA is TGTGCCAGCAGCTTGAACAGGGCTACAGATACGCAGTATTTT. The V and J genes are TRBV11-2 and TRBJ2-3; D is possibly TRBD1 (6 bases). The CDR3 runs to 14 residues. Germline assignment: CDR1 SGHAT and CDR2 FQNNGV. V gave up 3 bases and J gave up 3 bases, with 10 bases separating them.